Each of the 8 T cell receptor beta chains below was sequenced from the same sample in a study of identical twins. MiXCR was run by TCRdb on the 5' RACE reads, yielding one entry per CDR3 protein. The sample has nearly 200,000 distinct CDR3 sequences; less than 20% are singletons. These data also featured in a second study, about T cells expressing NK-cell markers.

What was sequenced was CD8+ T cells sorted from blood. The receptors stem from a woman between 18 and 30 years old in good health.

This clonotype has only a few counts. V gene TRBV6-5 combines with J gene TRBJ1-1; unclear D gene. Germline CDR1 and CDR2: MNHEY and SVGAGI. V shed 5 bases and J shed 3 bases, with 4 bases lying between them. The CDR3 extends over 11 amino acids. CDR3 protein: CASSADTEAFF. The CDR3 nucleotides read TGTGCCAGCAGTGCGGACACTGAAGCTTTCTTT.

The V gene is TRBV19, the J gene TRBJ1-1; a weak D match, TRBD1 (6 bases). The V gene lost 5 bases and the J gene lost 8 bases, with 21 bases spanning the gap. The germline gives CDR1 LNHDA, CDR2 SQIVND (reference sequence). CDR3 length: 15 amino acids. The CDR3 protein is CASSPRKGEDGEAFF. CDR3 DNA: TGTGCCAGTAGTCCCCGGAAGGGGGAGGACGGAGAAGCTTTCTTT.

This clonotype was seen only a few times. The chain uses TRBV2 and TRBJ2-5, with D possibly being TRBD1 or TRBD2 (6 bases each). The germline CDR1 and CDR2 sequences are SNHLY and FYNNEI. The V and J ends lost 10 bases and 5 bases respectively, with 26 bases between them. CDR3 length equals 16 residues. CDR3 amino acids: CAIEGTSRRGMETQYF. The CDR3 DNA is TGTGCCATCGAAGGAACCTCGAGGAGGGGGATGGAGACCCAGTACTTC.

This clonotype was seen a handful of times. The chain links TRBV29-1 to TRBJ1-1; D gene uncertain. The CDR3 covers 12 residues. Trimming took 2 bases from V and 4 from J, leaving 8 bases between them. Per the germline V gene, CDR1 is SQVTM and CDR2 is ANQGSEA. Here the CDR3 reads CSVELAVTEAFF. CDR3 in DNA: TGCAGCGTTGAATTAGCCGTCACTGAAGCTTTCTTT.

V usage is TRBV12-3 or TRBV12-4 and J usage is TRBJ2-4, with D possibly TRBD1 on 6 matching bases. The CDR3 loop spans 16 amino acids. Trimming shortened V by 3 bases and J by 2 bases, and 14 bases separated the two germline ends. In DNA, the CDR3 is TGTGCCAGCAGTTTCTCGGCCAGGGGAACCAAAAACATTCAGTACTTC. The encoded protein is CASSFSARGTKNIQYF.

A few counts support this clonotype. The chain uses TRBV13 and TRBJ2-7; D not certain. The CDR3 consists of 14 residues. In germline, CDR1 is PRHDT, CDR2 FYEKMQ (reference sequence). Trimming stripped 9 bases from V and 5 bases from J, with 20 bases between. CDR3 sequence: CASSTGLESHEQYF. Here the CDR3 DNA reads TGTGCCAGTTCGACGGGCCTAGAGTCCCACGAGCAGTACTTC.

This sequence joins TRBV27 and TRBJ2-7; D uncertain. There are 14 residues in the CDR3. CDR1 and CDR2 (germline): MNHEY, SMNVEV (reference sequence). V was clipped by 3 bases and J by 2 bases, with 11 bases between them. The CDR3 nucleotides are TGTGCCAGCAGTTTCGGGCGGAACCCCTACGAGCAGTACTTC. Translated, it gives CASSFGRNPYEQYF.

This sequence joins TRBV12-3 or TRBV12-4 and TRBJ2-2; D gene uncertain. V was cut by 1 base and J by 6 bases, with 9 bases left in between. The CDR3 has 14 residues. The DNA of the CDR3 is TGTGCCAGCAGTTTAGAGTCAGGTCCCGGGGAGCTGTTTTTT. Amino acid sequence: CASSLESGPGELFF.